Only a few counts were recorded for the clone carrying this TCR beta chain. Profiling relied on immunoSEQ multiplex PCR, and the TCRdb table lists in-frame clones only, not all of them. The sample consists of just over 14,000 clones, 71% of them appearing once. This sample stems from a study of T cells after somatic rescue of genetic block. Trimming pared 4 bases from V and 5 bases from J, leaving 23 bases between. The CDR3 is made up of 17 amino acids. Germline V gene data show CDR1 as LNHDA and CDR2 as SQIVND (reference sequence). This TCR was recovered from a man younger than 35. V is TRBV19 and J is TRBJ1-2; D is perhaps TRBD1 (6 bases). Sequenced: peripheral blood mononuclear cells (PBMCs). The CDR3 here is CASSTSGQSLYAYGYTF. CDR3 nucleotides: TGTGCCAGTAGTACATCTGGACAGTCTCTCTATGCATATGGCTACACCTTC.